These T cell receptor beta chains were read from a single sample in a study of shared clonotypes between healthy human individuals. Clones were read by immunoSEQ multiplex PCR, and TCRdb kept only the in-frame ones, dropping some. The sample has roughly 2.5 million clones; around nine tenths are singletons. The sequenced material came from naive CD4+ T cells sorted from blood. These receptors were collected from a man between 18 and 35 years old in good health. CDR3s include the opening cysteine and the closing phenylalanine or tryptophan. A D gene is named only where the DNA matches it firmly. Rows give clone size only sometimes, using once, few, many, or a class for an expanded clone.

clone size	D gene	V gene	J gene	CDR3 protein	CDR3 DNA
.	.	TRBV5-6	TRBJ2-5	CASSDIGLPQETQYF	TGTGCCAGCAGCGATATAGGGCTGCCGCAGGAGACCCAGTACTTC
.	.	TRBV9	TRBJ1-3	CASSVAAGGLGGNTIYF	TGTGCCAGCAGCGTAGCCGCCGGGGGTCTGGGAGGAAACACCATATATTTT
.	TRBD1	TRBV7-2	TRBJ2-7	CASSLSRGPYEQYF	TGTGCCAGCAGCTTAAGCAGGGGGCCATACGAGCAGTACTTC
.	.	TRBV7-2	TRBJ2-1	CASSLVIEHANEQFF	TGTGCCAGCAGCCTAGTGATTGAGCACGCGAATGAGCAGTTCTTC
.	.	TRBV21-1	TRBJ1-1	CASSKDRSRGRQHNTEAFF	TGTGCCAGCAGCAAAGATCGGTCCAGGGGTCGCCAGCATAACACTGAAGCTTTCTTT
few	.	TRBV5-1	TRBJ2-7	CASSPDSSYEQYF	TGCGCCAGCAGCCCGGACTCGTCCTACGAGCAGTACTTC
once	.	TRBV27	TRBJ1-6	CASRTGNSPLHF	TGTGCCAGCAGAACGGGCAATTCACCCCTCCACTTT
.	TRBD2	TRBV5-1	TRBJ2-3	CASSRRPSGGRGDTQYF	TGCGCCAGCAGCCGTCGTCCAAGCGGGGGGCGCGGAGATACGCAGTATTTT
.	TRBD2	TRBV10-2	TRBJ2-5	CASSQRGPQETQYF	TGCGCCAGCAGCCAGCGGGGGCCCCAAGAGACCCAGTACTTC
.	TRBD1	TRBV11-2	TRBJ1-4	CASSRQTGEREKLFF	TGTGCCAGCAGCCGACAGACAGGGGAGAGGGAAAAACTGTTTTTT
once	.	TRBV7-9	TRBJ1-6	CASALREGENSPLHF	TGTGCCAGCGCCCTCCGGGAAGGGGAAAATTCACCCCTCCACTTT
.	TRBD1	TRBV18	TRBJ1-4	CASSPGTVGEKLFF	TGTGCCAGCTCACCGGGGACAGTAGGCGAAAAACTGTTTTTT
.	.	TRBV15	TRBJ2-7	CATSSSRIYEQYF	TGTGCCACCAGCAGTTCCCGGATATACGAGCAGTACTTC
.	TRBD1	TRBV30	TRBJ2-7	CAWSVQGTAYEQYF	TGTGCCTGGAGTGTACAGGGGACCGCCTACGAGCAGTACTTC
.	TRBD1	TRBV2	TRBJ1-5	CASSDRGGSNQPQHF	TGTGCCAGCAGCGACAGGGGTGGGAGCAATCAGCCCCAGCATTTT
once	.	TRBV6-1	TRBJ2-5	CASSEGLDRETQYF	TGTGCCAGCAGTGAAGGCCTAGATAGGGAGACCCAGTACTTC
.	.	TRBV7-9	TRBJ1-2	CASSSQGYGYTF	TGTGCCAGCAGCTCACAGGGATATGGCTACACCTTC
once	.	TRBV4-1	TRBJ1-4	CASSQTGTVATNEKLFF	TGCGCCAGCAGCCAAACAGGGACGGTTGCAACTAATGAAAAACTGTTTTTT
.	.	TRBV7-9	TRBJ2-3	CASSFRESTDTQYF	TGTGCCAGCAGCTTCCGGGAAAGCACAGATACGCAGTATTTT
few	TRBD1	TRBV2	TRBJ1-3	CASTTGASGNTIYF	TGTGCCAGTACCACAGGGGCGTCAGGAAACACCATATATTTT
.	TRBD2	TRBV4-3	TRBJ2-3	CASSHRAGTSGLDTQYF	TGCGCCAGCAGCCACCGAGCCGGGACTAGCGGACTAGATACGCAGTATTTT
.	TRBD2	TRBV7-2	TRBJ2-1	CASSLVGTSGSYNEQFF	TGTGCCAGCAGCTTAGTAGGGACTAGCGGGTCCTACAATGAGCAGTTCTTC
once	TRBD2	TRBV6-5	TRBJ2-1	CASSYWGTSGYNEQFF	TGTGCCAGCAGTTACTGGGGGACTAGCGGCTACAATGAGCAGTTCTTC
.	.	TRBV18	TRBJ2-5	CASSPERETQYF	TGTGCCAGCTCACCAGAGAGGGAGACCCAGTACTTC
.	.	TRBV10-3	TRBJ2-1	CAITTTSNEQFF	TGTGCCATCACAACAACTAGCAATGAGCAGTTCTTC
.	.	TRBV7-2	TRBJ2-1	CASSSRGREQFF	TGTGCCAGCAGCTCCCGGGGGCGTGAGCAGTTCTTC
.	TRBD1	TRBV9	TRBJ2-7	CASSPSSGQGTYEQYF	TGTGCCAGCAGCCCGAGTTCGGGACAGGGGACTTACGAGCAGTACTTC
once	.	TRBV18	TRBJ2-4	CASSPPGGPNIQYF	TGTGCCAGCTCACCACCGGGGGGTCCAAACATTCAGTACTTC
.	TRBD1	TRBV5-4	TRBJ1-1	CASSLGDRANTEAFF	TGTGCCAGCAGCTTGGGAGACAGGGCTAACACTGAAGCTTTCTTT
once	TRBD2	TRBV7-2	TRBJ2-3	CASGIAGTDTQYF	TGTGCCAGCGGGATAGCGGGGACAGATACGCAGTATTTT
few	.	TRBV29-1	TRBJ1-1	CSVEQGNTEAFF	TGCAGCGTTGAGCAGGGGAACACTGAAGCTTTCTTT
.	.	TRBV14	TRBJ1-1	CASSPFARSNTEAFF	TGTGCCAGCAGCCCTTTTGCCAGGTCGAACACTGAAGCTTTCTTT
.	.	TRBV28	TRBJ1-1	CASPSRRGNTEAFF	TGTGCCAGCCCGAGTCGCAGGGGGAACACTGAAGCTTTCTTT
.	TRBD2	TRBV6-1	TRBJ2-5	CASVGLRGGETQYF	TGTGCCAGCGTCGGACTACGCGGGGGGGAGACCCAGTACTTC
once	.	TRBV5-1	TRBJ1-4	CASSFGPGRSTNEKLFF	.
.	.	TRBV5-4	TRBJ2-1	CASSLWGAYNEQFF	TGTGCCAGCAGCTTGTGGGGGGCCTACAATGAGCAGTTCTTC
.	.	TRBV14	TRBJ2-3	CASSTLVGPGTDTQYF	TGTGCCAGCAGCACCCTGGTGGGACCAGGCACAGATACGCAGTATTTT
.	TRBD2	TRBV28	TRBJ2-7	CACETSGKVGEQYF	TGTGCTTGCGAGACTAGCGGGAAGGTGGGCGAGCAGTACTTC
once	TRBD2	TRBV5-4	TRBJ2-7	CASSPGLAGKVEQYF	TGTGCCAGCAGCCCGGGACTAGCGGGGAAAGTGGAGCAGTACTTC
.	.	TRBV25-1	TRBJ2-2	CASSVRNTGELFF	TGTGCCAGCAGTGTTCGGAACACCGGGGAGCTGTTTTTT
.	TRBD2	TRBV7-8	TRBJ2-7	CASSARGEPFYEQYF	TGTGCCAGCAGCGCCCGGGGGGAGCCGTTCTACGAGCAGTACTTC
.	.	TRBV11-3	TRBJ2-3	CASSLGTLGDTQYF	TGTGCCAGCAGTTTAGGGACCCTCGGGGATACGCAGTATTTT
.	TRBD1	TRBV19	TRBJ1-3	CASSPGTAGNTIYF	TGTGCCAGTAGTCCCGGGACAGCAGGAAACACCATATATTTT
.	TRBD1	TRBV9	TRBJ1-6	CASSVDGGGQGNSPLHF	TGTGCCAGCAGCGTAGATGGAGGGGGACAGGGAAATTCACCCCTCCACTTT
.	.	TRBV6-5	TRBJ1-4	CASSQSLTNEKLFF	TGTGCCAGCAGTCAGTCTCTAACTAATGAAAAACTGTTTTTT
.	.	TRBV2	TRBJ2-2	CASRREQNTGELFF	TGTGCCAGCAGGAGGGAACAAAACACCGGGGAGCTGTTTTTT
.	.	TRBV5-6	TRBJ2-3	CASTKYRGGRTDTQYF	TGTGCCAGCACCAAATACCGCGGGGGCCGTACAGATACGCAGTATTTT
.	TRBD2	TRBV5-1	TRBJ2-1	CASSSRAGADNEQFF	TGCGCCAGCAGCTCCAGAGCGGGGGCCGACAATGAGCAGTTCTTC
.	.	TRBV4-1	TRBJ1-5	CASSQGSAARLGPQHF	TGCGCCAGCAGCCAAGGTTCAGCCGCACGGCTGGGGCCCCAGCATTTT
.	.	TRBV10-1	TRBJ2-1	CASSAAADSSYNEQFF	TGCGCCAGCAGTGCGGCGGCGGATAGCTCCTACAATGAGCAGTTCTTC